This T cell receptor (beta chain) was sequenced for a study of blood T cell repertoires in COVID-19. In the study overall: Collection of acute and convalescent COVID-19 samples took place in the United States, Italy and Spain.

Original analysis: Reference gene primers were amplified, and this amplification served to estimate nucleated cell counts. Only in-frame clones appear in the TCRdb table, and some are missing; sequencing was by immunoSEQ multiplex PCR. V, J and clone size were drawn from that table, and D and trimming were deduced from the DNA. The table has some 370,000 clones, more than 80% seen once; the top ten hold 1.2%. V was cut by 6 bases and J by 2 bases, with 12 bases left in between. CDR3 length: 14 residues. Germline CDR1 reads MNHEY; CDR2 reads SVGEGT. This chain connects TRBV6-2 or TRBV6-3 to TRBJ2-3, with D uncertain. The receptor was derived from a middle-aged man with acute or convalescent COVID-19. Sequencing was done on a sample of peripheral blood. The CDR3 DNA reads as TGTGCCAGCAGCCCTAAGATAGACACAGATACGCAGTATTTT. This codes for CASSPKIDTDTQYF.